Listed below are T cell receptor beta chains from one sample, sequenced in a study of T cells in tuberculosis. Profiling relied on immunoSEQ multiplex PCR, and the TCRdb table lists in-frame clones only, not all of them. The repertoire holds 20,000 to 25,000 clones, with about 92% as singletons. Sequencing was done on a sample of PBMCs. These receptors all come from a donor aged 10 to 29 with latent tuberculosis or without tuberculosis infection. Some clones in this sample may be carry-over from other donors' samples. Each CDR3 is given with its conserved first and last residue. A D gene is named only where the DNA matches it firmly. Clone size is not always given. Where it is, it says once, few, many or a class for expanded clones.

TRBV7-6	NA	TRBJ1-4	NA	CASSLAPGNEKLFF	TGTGCCAGCAGCTTAGCGCCGGGAAATGAAAAACTGTTTTTT
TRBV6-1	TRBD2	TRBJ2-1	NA	CASSFLAGGNNEQFF	TGTGCCAGCAGCTTCCTAGCGGGGGGGAACAATGAGCAGTTCTTC
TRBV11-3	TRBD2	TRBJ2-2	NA	CASSHGGEAGELFF	TGTGCCAGCAGCCATGGGGGGGAGGCCGGGGAGCTGTTTTTT
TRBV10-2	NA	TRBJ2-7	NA	CASRDRGTYEQYF	TGCGCCAGCAGGGACCGAGGGACCTACGAGCAGTACTTC
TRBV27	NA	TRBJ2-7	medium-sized	CASSFSDPPTEQYF	TGTGCCAGCAGTTTTTCCGATCCTCCTACCGAGCAGTACTTC
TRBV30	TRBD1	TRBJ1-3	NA	CAWLIPGQGGNTIYF	TGTGCCTGGCTTATACCGGGACAGGGAGGAAACACCATATATTTT
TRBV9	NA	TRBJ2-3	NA	CASSVVADPRDTQYF	TGTGCCAGCAGCGTAGTAGCGGACCCCAGGGATACGCAGTATTTT
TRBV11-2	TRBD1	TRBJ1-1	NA	CASSLEGTGDTEAFF	TGTGCCAGCAGCTTAGAAGGGACAGGGGACACTGAAGCTTTCTTT
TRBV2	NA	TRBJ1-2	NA	CASRDSPGGGYTF	TGTGCCAGCAGGGACTCCCCGGGAGGGGGCTACACCTTC
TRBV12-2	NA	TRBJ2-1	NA	CASRLSFSYNEQFF	TGTGCAAGTCGCTTGTCCTTTTCCTACAATGAGCAGTTCTTC
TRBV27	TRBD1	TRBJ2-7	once	CASSFRDSYYEQYF	TGTGCCAGCAGTTTCAGGGACAGCTACTACGAGCAGTACTTC
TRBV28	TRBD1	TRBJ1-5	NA	CASSFFSDRAQNSNQPQHF	TGTGCCAGCAGCTTCTTCTCGGACAGGGCCCAGAATAGCAATCAGCCCCAGCATTTT
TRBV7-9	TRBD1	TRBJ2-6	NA	CASSQQGATTGANVLTF	TGTGCCAGCAGCCAACAGGGGGCCACGACTGGGGCCAACGTCCTGACTTTC
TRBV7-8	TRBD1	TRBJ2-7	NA	CASSTRQGGEQYF	TGTGCCAGCAGCACACGACAGGGGGGCGAGCAGTACTTC
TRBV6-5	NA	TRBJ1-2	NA	CASSRVGGDYGYTF	TGTGCCAGCAGTAGGGTAGGGGGAGATTATGGCTACACCTTC
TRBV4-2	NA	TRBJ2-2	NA	CASSQDGWRSDKPRGELFF	TGTGCCAGCAGCCAAGATGGTTGGCGTAGTGACAAACCCAGGGGGGAGCTGTTTTTT
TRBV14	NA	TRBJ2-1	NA	CASSLLAPPPEQFF	TGTGCCAGCAGTCTTCTAGCGCCTCCTCCTGAGCAGTTCTTC
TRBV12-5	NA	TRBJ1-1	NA	CASGLVSGGAFF	TGTGCTAGTGGTTTGGTTTCGGGGGGAGCTTTCTTT
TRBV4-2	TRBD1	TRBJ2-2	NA	CATAGTANTGELFF	TGTGCCACCGCCGGGACAGCGAACACCGGGGAGCTGTTTTTT
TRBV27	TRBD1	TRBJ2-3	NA	CASSLRDRGTDTQYF	TGTGCCAGCAGTTTAAGAGACAGGGGGACAGATACGCAGTATTTT
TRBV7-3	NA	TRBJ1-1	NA	CASSFRGGTEAFF	TGTGCCAGCAGCTTCCGGGGTGGGACTGAAGCTTTCTTT
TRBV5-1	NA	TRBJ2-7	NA	CASSLALTDYEQYF	TGCGCCAGCAGCTTGGCGTTGACAGACTACGAGCAGTACTTC
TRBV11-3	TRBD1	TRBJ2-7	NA	CASSTGTGHSDEQYF	TGTGCCAGCAGCACAGGGACAGGGCATAGCGACGAGCAGTACTTC
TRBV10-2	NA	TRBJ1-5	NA	CASRGGDQPQHF	TGCGCCAGCAGGGGGGGAGACCAGCCCCAGCATTTT
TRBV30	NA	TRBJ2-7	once	CAGRRPGQTYEQYF	TGTGCCGGCCGACGACCGGGACAAACGTACGAGCAGTACTTC
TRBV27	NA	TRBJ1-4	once	CASSLGQKNEKLFF	TGTGCCAGCAGTTTAGGGCAGAAGAATGAAAAACTGTTTTTT
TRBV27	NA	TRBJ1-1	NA	CASRSRRDTYPNTEAFF	TGTGCCAGCAGGTCTCGCCGGGACACCTACCCGAACACTGAAGCTTTCTTT
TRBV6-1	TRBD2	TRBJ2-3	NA	CASSGLAGGQDTQYF	TGTGCCAGCAGTGGACTAGCGGGGGGGCAAGATACGCAGTATTTT